This entry lists 29 T cell receptor beta chains sequenced from one sample in a study of cytomegalovirus exposure and HLA in healthy donors. It was with 60 Vbeta and 13 Jbeta primers that the PCR ran. Repertoires were generated with immunoSEQ multiplex PCR, while TCRdb's copy carries only in-frame clones and drops some. The top ten clones hold around 1.7% of a sample with 190,000 or so clones, roughly 87% of them seen once. The source material was PBMCs. The receptors originated from a man over 45 in good health and CMV-seronegative.

This sequence joins TRBV2 and TRBJ2-5; D uncertain. This CDR3 comprises 13 residues. V was shortened by 2 bases and J by 5 bases, with 9 bases between the two germline ends. Germline V gives CDR1 SNHLY, CDR2 FYNNEI. CDR3 loop: CASSEMARETQYF. CDR3 DNA sequence: TGTGCCAGCAGTGAAATGGCGAGGGAGACCCAGTACTTC.

The chain recombines TRBV28 with TRBJ1-2; D is unclear. This CDR3 is built from 14 residues. CDR1 is MDHEN, CDR2 SYDVKM, per germline. V lost 6 bases to trimming and J lost 2 bases, with 13 bases between them. CDR3 protein: CASRQSYLNYGYTF. CDR3 nucleotides: TGTGCCAGCAGGCAGTCATACCTGAACTATGGCTACACCTTC.

The chain carries TRBV5-1 and TRBJ2-5, with D perhaps TRBD2 (5 bases). The last part of the DNA fits TRBJ2-7 better; the J call may be wrong. Germline-derived CDR1 and CDR2 are SGHRS and YFSETQ. The CDR3 totals 12 residues. The CDR3, as DNA: TGCGCCAGCAGCCTTCGGACTGGCGAGCAGTACTTC. Translation: CASSLRTGEQYF.

This chain links TRBV19 with TRBJ1-6, with 8 nucleotides matching TRBD1. The CDR3 is made up of 12 amino acids. Trimming removed 11 bases from V and 7 bases from J; junction bases left unmatched: 4. Germline CDR1 LNHDA, CDR2 SQIVND (reference sequence). The CDR3 DNA reads as TGTGCCGTGAACAGGGGGAATTCACCCCTCCACTTT. Translated, it gives CAVNRGNSPLHF.

The chain uses TRBV29-1 and TRBJ2-5; D is uncertain. The CDR3 sequence is 10 residues long. V shed 6 bases and J shed 4 bases, with 6 bases lying between them. Germline loops: CDR1 SQVTM, CDR2 ANQGSEA. Here the CDR3 DNA reads TGCAGCGTGTGGCCAGAGACCCAGTACTTC. Its translation is CSVWPETQYF. Together with reference TRBV29-1 and TRBJ2-5, the CDR3 gives the full variable domain: SAVISQKPSRDICQRGTSLTIQCQVDSQVTMMFWYRQQPGQSLTLIATANQGSEATYESGFVIDKFPISRPNLTFSTLTVSNMSPEDSSIYLCSVWPETQYFGPGTRLLVL.

The chain combines TRBV6-6 with TRBJ2-7, with a possible D match to TRBD1 (5 bases). V was trimmed by 6 bases and J by 0 bases, leaving 12 bases between them. CDR3 length equals 14 residues. The V gene's germline CDR1 is MNHNY and CDR2 SVGAGI (reference sequence). DNA for the CDR3: TGTGCCAGCAGGGAACAGGAAATCTCCTACGAGCAGTACTTC. Encoded protein: CASREQEISYEQYF.

This clone appeared a single time. The rearrangement joins TRBV7-2 to TRBJ2-2; D possibly corresponds to TRBD1 (5 bases). Trimming took 3 bases from V and 3 from J, leaving 11 bases between them. This CDR3 comprises 15 residues. In germline, CDR1 is SGHTA, CDR2 FQGNSA. In DNA, the CDR3 is TGTGCCAGCAGCTTGGGCAGGGTGGACACCGGGGAGCTGTTTTTT. Protein: CASSLGRVDTGELFF.

V and J are TRBV7-9 and TRBJ2-7, with TRBD2 as a possible D gene (7 bases). Germline assignment: CDR1 SEHNR and CDR2 FQNEAQ (reference sequence). V was cut by 9 bases and J by 5 bases, with 17 bases left in between. The CDR3 consists of 13 residues. CDR3 region: CASHGRGGNEQYF. CDR3 bases: TGTGCCAGTCATGGTAGGGGGGGGAACGAGCAGTACTTC.

This clone was picked up a small number of times. The chain links TRBV10-3 to TRBJ2-2; TRBD1 is a possible D gene (5 bases). Germline V gene data show CDR1 as ENHRY and CDR2 as SYGVKD. Trimming took off 9 bases at V and 4 bases at J, with 15 bases between the two ends. The CDR3 totals 14 residues. The CDR3 sequence is CAIQQELVTGELFF. DNA for the CDR3: TGTGCCATACAACAGGAGTTGGTCACCGGGGAGCTGTTTTTT.

The V and J genes are TRBV7-2 and TRBJ2-7; TRBD2 matches at 9 bases. Germline V gene data show CDR1 as SGHTA and CDR2 as FQGNSA. V dropped 2 bases and J dropped 5; count of bases not matched to a gene: 7. This CDR3 contains 15 residues. CDR3 amino acids: CASSLRRGGGDEQYF. In nucleotides, the CDR3 is TGTGCCAGCAGCTTACGGCGGGGGGGCGGAGACGAGCAGTACTTC.

This rearrangement joins TRBV5-1 to TRBJ2-7, with 8 nucleotides matching TRBD1. Looked up from germline, CDR1 is SGHRS and CDR2 is YFSETQ. CDR3 length equals 18 residues. V lost 0 bases to trimming and J lost 3 bases; unmatched junction nucleotides: 14. The CDR3 region is CASSLGAGGENFNYEQYF. Written as DNA, the CDR3 is TGCGCCAGCAGCTTGGGGGCAGGGGGCGAAAATTTTAACTACGAGCAGTACTTC. The entire variable domain, with the rest obtained from reference TRBV5-1 and TRBJ2-7, is as follows: KAGVTQTPRYLIKTRGQQVTLSCSPISGHRSVSWYQQTPGQGLQFLFEYFSETQRNKGNFPGRFSGRQFSNSRSEMNVSTLELGDSALYLCASSLGAGGENFNYEQYFGPGTRLTVT.

This clone was recorded once. The chain has TRBV5-1 and TRBJ2-5; 16 bases align to TRBD2. CDR3 length: 18 residues. After removal of 3 bases from V and 1 base from J, the junction contained 6 bases not matched to a gene. The V gene's germline CDR1 is SGHRS and CDR2 YFSETQ. The CDR3 reads CASSSGLAGGPPQETQYF. CDR3 DNA sequence: TGCGCCAGCAGCTCGGGACTAGCGGGAGGGCCACCCCAAGAGACCCAGTACTTC.

V gene TRBV30 combines with J gene TRBJ2-5; possible D gene TRBD2, 5 bases. The CDR3 has 12 amino acids. V lost 0 bases and J 4 bases, leaving 6 bases between the germline ends. CDR1 and CDR2 from the germline V gene are GTSNPN and SVGIG (reference sequence). Written as DNA, the CDR3 is TGTGCCTGGAGTGTACTAGGAGAGACCCAGTACTTC. This encodes CAWSVLGETQYF. Based on the CDR3 plus reference TRBV30 and TRBJ2-5, the full variable domain is SQTIHQWPATLVQPVGSPLSLECTVEGTSNPNLYWYRQAAGRGLQLLFYSVGIGQISSEVPQNLSASRPQDRQFILSSKKLLLSDSGFYLCAWSVLGETQYFGPGTRLLVL.

This chain links TRBV7-8 with TRBJ1-5; possible D gene TRBD1, 6 bases. Germline CDR1 is SGHVS and CDR2 is FQNEAQ. The CDR3 covers 16 residues. The V gene lost 5 bases and the J gene lost 1 base, with 15 bases spanning the gap. The CDR3 nucleotides are TGTGCCAGCAGCGCCCCGGCAGGGGTAAGCAATCAGCCCCAGCATTTT. Translation: CASSAPAGVSNQPQHF.

This clone appeared a few times. This chain joins TRBV28 and TRBJ1-5, with a weak D call TRBD1 (5 bases). The germline V gene has CDR1 MDHEN and CDR2 SYDVKM. CDR3 length equals 16 residues. Trimming cost V 2 bases and J 2 bases, with 13 bases left between them. The CDR3 reads CASSLGGTLGNQPQHF. The CDR3, as DNA: TGTGCCAGCAGTTTAGGCGGGACCCTTGGCAATCAGCCCCAGCATTTT.

This clone turned up a few times. V usage is TRBV5-1 and J usage is TRBJ1-2, with D perhaps matching TRBD1 (5 bases). Germline lookup yields CDR1 SGHRS and CDR2 YFSETQ. Trimming took off 6 bases at V and 5 bases at J, with 20 bases between the two ends. The CDR3 has 15 amino acids. The CDR3 sequence: CASTATPLGGYGYTF. In DNA form, the CDR3 reads TGCGCCAGCACAGCAACCCCGTTGGGGGGGTATGGCTACACCTTC.

This clone was picked up one time. This chain's CDR3 is CSASLAGSPETQYF. The CDR3 coding sequence is TGCAGCGCTTCCCTAGCGGGGTCCCCCGAGACCCAGTACTTC. V and J are TRBV29-1 and TRBJ2-5; 9 positions agree with TRBD2. The CDR3 sequence is 14 residues long. Germline CDR1 SQVTM, CDR2 ANQGSEA. The trim removed 7 bases at V and 5 bases at J, leaving 11 bases unmatched.

The sample holds a few counts of this clone. This chain uses TRBV7-2 with TRBJ2-1; 8 bases line up with TRBD2. CDR3 size: 16 residues. Trimming cost V 0 bases and J 3 bases; bases outside gene matches: 4. From germline, CDR1 is SGHTA and CDR2 FQGNSA. The CDR3: CASSLAGTRNYNEQFF. The CDR3 DNA sequence: TGTGCCAGCAGCTTAGCCGGGACTAGGAACTACAATGAGCAGTTCTTC.

CDR3 DNA sequence: TGCAGCGTTGTCGTACAGGGGAATTCACCCCTCCACTTT. This codes for CSVVVQGNSPLHF. The chain links TRBV29-1 to TRBJ1-6, with 7 bases fitting TRBD1. Germline CDR1 is SQVTM and CDR2 is ANQGSEA. The CDR3 consists of 13 residues. V was clipped by 4 bases and J by 7 bases; unmatched bases: 4.

The rearrangement links TRBV5-1 to TRBJ1-3; possibly TRBD1 for D (5 bases). The germline V gene has CDR1 SGHRS and CDR2 YFSETQ. This CDR3 has 15 amino acids. V lost 4 bases and J lost 3, with 14 bases in between. The CDR3 sequence is CASSVVGHLGNTIYF. CDR3 nucleotide sequence: TGCGCCAGCAGCGTTGTAGGACACCTTGGAAACACCATATATTTT.

The chain is built from TRBV11-2 and TRBJ2-1; TRBD2 matches 12 bases. Germline CDR1 reads SGHAT; CDR2 reads FQNNGV. Trimming cost V 8 bases and J 6 bases; bases outside gene matches: 11. The CDR3 has 16 amino acids. CDR3 in DNA: TGTGCCAGCGGCACCGGACTAGCGGGGTGGGGCAATGAGCAGTTCTTC. This sequence encodes CASGTGLAGWGNEQFF.

The rearrangement joins TRBV6-6 to TRBJ2-7; 7 positions agree with TRBD2. J was trimmed by 9 bases and V by 7 bases; bases with no gene match: 12. The CDR3 has 13 residues. Germline CDR1 and CDR2: MNHNY and SVGAGI (reference sequence). CDR3 coding DNA: TGTGCCAGCACCCGGGACTACGTTACGGTGCAGTACTTC. It is translated as CASTRDYVTVQYF.

The chain couples TRBV7-9 to TRBJ1-2; a possible D gene is TRBD1 (6 bases). This CDR3 region has 12 residues. Per germline, CDR1 SEHNR and CDR2 FQNEAQ (reference sequence). V was shortened by 1 base and J by 8 bases, with 8 bases between the two germline ends. CDR3 residues: CASSLDRAGYTF. The CDR3 DNA reads as TGTGCCAGCAGCTTAGACAGGGCGGGCTACACCTTC.

The chain joins TRBV5-8 to TRBJ1-1, with TRBD1 matching over 8 bases. This CDR3 region has 15 residues. Germline CDR1 reads SGHTS; CDR2 reads YDEGEE. V shed 3 bases and J 4 bases; nucleotides not matched to a gene: 8. CDR3 nucleotides: TGTGCCAGCAGCTCCTCACTGACAGGGGTCACTGAAGCTTTCTTT. Protein sequence: CASSSSLTGVTEAFF.

The CDR3 is CASSEGAGPTDTQYF. Written as DNA, the CDR3 is TGCGCCAGCAGCGAGGGGGCAGGGCCCACAGATACGCAGTATTTT. V gene TRBV4-3 combines with J gene TRBJ2-3, with TRBD1 matching 7 bases. With V trimmed by 5 bases and J by 2 bases, 7 bases remained unmatched. Per the germline V gene, CDR1 is LGHNA and CDR2 is YSLEER. This CDR3 is 15 amino acids long.

This chain connects TRBV7-2 to TRBJ1-4, with a possible D match to TRBD1 (5 bases). The CDR3 runs to 16 residues. Trimming removed 0 bases at V and 8 bases at J, with 16 bases between. Germline CDR1 SGHTA, CDR2 FQGNSA. The CDR3 loop reads CASSLATGVGWEKLFF. The DNA for the CDR3 is TGTGCCAGCAGCTTAGCGACGGGGGTAGGATGGGAAAAACTGTTTTTT.

The V and J genes are TRBV19 and TRBJ1-5; 9 bases fit TRBD1. The J segment lost 5 bases and the V segment lost 9 bases, leaving 11 bases of the junction unmatched. This CDR3 spans 15 amino acids. Germline assignment: CDR1 LNHDA and CDR2 SQIVND (reference sequence). The CDR3 region is CASRLGTGSDQPQHF. The CDR3, as DNA: TGTGCCAGCAGACTCGGGACAGGGTCCGATCAGCCCCAGCATTTT. Variable domain in full (rest from reference TRBV19 and TRBJ1-5): DGGITQSPKYLFRKEGQNVTLSCEQNLNHDAMYWYRQDPGQGLRLIYYSQIVNDFQKGDIAEGYSVSREKKESFPLTVTSAQKNPTAFYLCASRLGTGSDQPQHFGDGTRLSIL.

The V and J genes are TRBV9 and TRBJ2-5; D ambiguous. Trimming took off 4 bases at V and 2 bases at J, with 9 bases between the two ends. In germline, CDR1 is SGDLS, CDR2 YYNGEE. The CDR3 is 13 residues long. The DNA of the CDR3 is TGTGCCAGCAGCCCGAGACATCAAGAGACCCAGTACTTC. Protein sequence: CASSPRHQETQYF.

V gene TRBV4-2 combines with J gene TRBJ1-2; maybe TRBD1 (5 bases). The CDR3 is 15 residues long. V gave up 0 bases and J gave up 5 bases, with 13 bases separating them. The V gene's germline CDR1 is LGHNA and CDR2 YNFKEQ. CDR3 DNA: TGTGCCAGCAGCCAAGAGACAGCTCTTATATATGGCTACACCTTC. This encodes CASSQETALIYGYTF.